Below, 26 T cell receptor beta chains from the same sample are listed, as sequenced in a study of blood T cell repertoires in COVID-19. Assay: immunoSEQ multiplex PCR; the TCRdb copy retains only in-frame clones and omits some. The repertoire includes some 340,000 clones, approximately 91% of them detected once, and 3.9% sits in the top ten. Material: PBMCs or T cells enriched from blood (not recorded which). These receptors were collected from a woman aged 30 to 39 who had been exposed to COVID-19.

V and J are TRBV3-1 (or the pseudogene TRBV3-2) and TRBJ2-5, with a possible D match to TRBD2 (5 bases). The CDR3 length is 13 residues. V lost 4 bases, J lost 4 bases, and 10 bases lay in between. From germline, CDR1 is LGHDT and CDR2 YNNKEL (reference sequence). The CDR3 sequence is CASSPSTVETQYF. In DNA, the CDR3 is TGTGCCAGCAGCCCTAGCACGGTAGAGACCCAGTACTTC.

The chain joins TRBV15 to TRBJ1-5, with D possibly TRBD1 on 6 matching bases. The ends were cut back, 0 bases at V and 14 bases at J, with 14 bases in the middle. This CDR3 spans 13 amino acids. Germline V gene lookup returns CDR1 LNHNV and CDR2 YYDKDF (reference sequence). CDR3 sequence reads: CATSRDLLDREHF. The CDR3 DNA follows: TGTGCCACCAGCAGAGATCTGCTGGACAGAGAGCATTTT.

The chain is built from TRBV7-9 and TRBJ2-3; 10 bases fit TRBD2. The CDR3 loop spans 15 amino acids. V was clipped by 3 bases and J by 3 bases; unmatched bases: 3. CDR1 SEHNR and CDR2 FQNEAQ come from the germline V gene (reference sequence). The DNA for the CDR3 is TGTGCCAGCAGCTTGGGACTAGCGAGGACAGATACGCAGTATTTT. The encoded protein is CASSLGLARTDTQYF.

The chain has TRBV19 and TRBJ2-2; the D gene is possibly TRBD2 (5 bases). CDR1 is LNHDA and CDR2 is SQIVND in the germline V gene (reference sequence). The germline V and J ends were trimmed by 4 bases and 1 base, with 7 bases remaining between them. CDR3 length equals 14 residues. The DNA for the CDR3 is TGTGCCAGTAGTACGGGGTTGAACACCGGGGAGCTGTTTTTT. It encodes CASSTGLNTGELFF.

The rearrangement links TRBV5-1 to TRBJ1-1, with 7 positions matching TRBD1. This CDR3 is 14 amino acids long. With V trimmed by 5 bases and J by 0 bases, 4 bases remained unmatched. Germline CDR1 reads SGHRS; CDR2 reads YFSETQ. The CDR3 DNA reads as TGCGCCAGCAGAGGGACAGCTATGAACACTGAAGCTTTCTTT. Translating gives CASRGTAMNTEAFF.

The gene calls are TRBV6-5 and TRBJ1-5; 8 nucleotides line up with TRBD1. Germline V gene lookup returns CDR1 MNHEY and CDR2 SVGAGI. This CDR3 has 15 amino acids. V was clipped by 6 bases and J by 2 bases; unmatched bases: 6. The chain's CDR3 is CASSRTGYGNQPQHF. CDR3 DNA sequence: TGTGCCAGCAGCCGGACAGGGTATGGCAATCAGCCCCAGCATTTT.

Points on this clone: At the DNA level, this CDR3 is encoded by other sequences in the same sample as well. This sequence joins TRBV6-1 and TRBJ1-5; D is ambiguous. The V and J ends lost 0 bases and 4 bases respectively, with 7 bases between them. The length of the CDR3 is 14 residues. Germline V lookup: CDR1 MNHNS, CDR2 SASEGT. CDR3: CASSEAGGNQPQHF. The CDR3 bases are TGTGCCAGCAGTGAAGCCGGAGGGAATCAGCCCCAGCATTTT.

The genes are TRBV5-6 and TRBJ2-7; 8 nucleotides line up with TRBD2. The ends lost 4 bases at V and 1 base at J; junction bases unmatched: 7. This CDR3 is 15 amino acids long. Germline CDR1 SGHDT, CDR2 YYEEEE. CDR3 sequence (DNA): TGTGCCAGCAGCCCACTGACTAGCGCTTCCTACGAGCAGTACTTC. Translating gives CASSPLTSASYEQYF.

The CDR3 sequence is CASSLESVLDTQYF. The DNA for the CDR3 is TGTGCCAGCAGCTTAGAAAGCGTCCTAGATACGCAGTATTTT. The chain has TRBV7-6 and TRBJ2-3, with D uncertain. The CDR3 is 14 amino acids. Trimming removed 1 base at V and 5 bases at J, with 10 bases between. Germline V gene sequence: CDR1 SGHVS, CDR2 FNYEAQ.

The gene calls are TRBV28 and TRBJ2-3; 7 nucleotides agree with TRBD2. The junction had 0 bases not matched to a gene; V was cut back by 2 bases and J by 1 base. CDR1 is MDHEN, CDR2 SYDVKM, per germline. This CDR3 is 14 amino acids long. The CDR3 DNA is TGTGCCAGCAGTTTACGGGGGGGCACAGATACGCAGTATTTT. Protein product: CASSLRGGTDTQYF.

The chain has TRBV27 and TRBJ2-3; 7 bases agree with TRBD1. The CDR3 contains 14 residues. V was clipped by 5 bases and J by 2 bases; unmatched bases: 4. CDR1 and CDR2 from the germline V gene are MNHEY and SMNVEV (reference sequence). In DNA, the CDR3 is TGTGCCAGCAGTAAGACAGGGTCCACAGATACGCAGTATTTT. Translating it yields CASSKTGSTDTQYF.

The CDR3: CSVEDPDNLGYGYTF. CDR3 nucleotide sequence: TGCAGCGTTGAAGATCCTGACAACCTGGGCTATGGCTACACCTTC. The rearrangement links TRBV29-1 to TRBJ1-2; D not certain. The CDR3 consists of 15 residues. CDR1 and CDR2 from the germline V gene are SQVTM and ANQGSEA. V was clipped by 0 bases and J by 4 bases, with 15 bases between them.

The chain employs TRBV5-5 and TRBJ2-3, with D hard to call. The V end was cut by 4 bases, the J end by 4 bases, with 16 bases between. CDR1 and CDR2 from the germline V gene are SGHKS and YYEKEE (reference sequence). This CDR3 comprises 15 residues. CDR3 DNA: TGTGCCAGCAGCCGCGCCAACCAGGTCTCAGATACGCAGTATTTT. Its protein is CASSRANQVSDTQYF. The whole variable domain, remainder taken from reference TRBV5-5 and TRBJ2-3, is DAGVTQSPTHLIKTRGQQVTLRCSPISGHKSVSWYQQVLGQGPQFIFQYYEKEERGRGNFPDRFSARQFPNYSSELNVNALLLGDSALYLCASSRANQVSDTQYFGPGTRLTVL.

CDR3 bases: TGTGCCAGCAGCGTAGAACCCGGGGGTACAGGTAACTTTGTTGAAGCTTTCTTT. This sequence encodes CASSVEPGGTGNFVEAFF. The V gene is TRBV9, the J gene TRBJ1-1; TRBD1 might be the D (5 bases). The V and J ends lost 0 bases and 7 bases respectively, with 25 bases between them. Germline V lookup: CDR1 SGDLS, CDR2 YYNGEE. The CDR3 runs 18 residues.

This rearrangement joins TRBV4-1 to TRBJ2-2; possibly TRBD2 for D (5 bases). CDR3 length: 16 amino acids. Germline CDR1 and CDR2: MGHRA and YSYEKL. The V end was cut by 4 bases, the J end by 6 bases, with 18 bases between. For the CDR3, the DNA is TGCGCCAGCAGCCGAACTATGAACATGAGGGCCGGGGAGCTGTTTTTT. Its protein is CASSRTMNMRAGELFF.

This sequence joins TRBV9 and TRBJ1-3; the D is unclear. This CDR3 spans 13 amino acids. Trimming stripped 4 bases from V and 9 bases from J, with 14 bases between. Germline values: CDR1 SGDLS, CDR2 YYNGEE. CDR3 nucleotides: TGTGCCAGCAGCCCACGGGTCGAAAGCACCATATATTTT. Encoded protein: CASSPRVESTIYF. Together with reference TRBV9 and TRBJ1-3, the CDR3 gives the full variable domain: DSGVTQTPKHLITATGQRVTLRCSPRSGDLSVYWYQQSLDQGLQFLIQYYNGEERAKGNILERFSAQQFPDLHSELNLSSLELGDSALYFCASSPRVESTIYFGEGSWLTVV.

The chain joins TRBV3-1 (or the pseudogene TRBV3-2) to TRBJ2-7; tentatively, D is TRBD1 (5 bases). Between the trimmed V and J ends, which lost 4 bases and 4 bases, there was a span of 8 bases. Germline CDR1 LGHDT, CDR2 YNNKEL (reference sequence). The CDR3 consists of 12 residues. DNA for the CDR3: TGTGCCAGCAGCCGTGCAGGGTACGAGCAGTACTTC. It is translated as CASSRAGYEQYF.

The chain combines TRBV14 with TRBJ2-5; D uncertain. V lost 0 bases to trimming and J lost 2 bases, with 13 bases between them. This CDR3 has 16 amino acids. The germline gives CDR1 SGHDN, CDR2 FVKESK. The CDR3 region is CASSQDFAVFQETQYF. The CDR3 DNA follows: TGTGCCAGCAGCCAAGATTTCGCAGTATTTCAAGAGACCCAGTACTTC.

The chain couples TRBV12-3 or TRBV12-4 to TRBJ2-7; D possibly corresponds to TRBD1 (6 bases). The CDR3 spans 11 residues. Between the trimmed V and J ends, which lost 5 bases and 13 bases, there was a span of 15 bases. The CDR3 coding sequence is TGTGCCAGCAGTGCACAGGGTCTGCGATACTTC. Its translation is CASSAQGLRYF.

This clone came up once. J is TRBJ1-1 and V is TRBV12-3 or TRBV12-4; 7 bases are shared with TRBD1. This CDR3 is built from 13 residues. J lost 0 bases, V lost 8 bases, and 3 bases had no gene match. CDR3 in amino acids: CASSGQMNTEAFF. The CDR3 region has the DNA TGTGCCAGCTCGGGACAGATGAACACTGAAGCTTTCTTT.

The V and J genes are TRBV5-1 and TRBJ2-3, with a weak D call TRBD1 (5 bases). Germline CDR1 SGHRS, CDR2 YFSETQ. V was pared by 0 bases and J by 0 bases, with 8 bases between. This CDR3 is built from 15 residues. The CDR3 sequence is CASSLVRASTDTQYF. CDR3 nucleotide sequence: TGCGCCAGCAGCTTGGTCAGGGCCAGCACAGATACGCAGTATTTT. The full variable domain, its missing parts supplied by reference TRBV5-1 and TRBJ2-3, is KAGVTQTPRYLIKTRGQQVTLSCSPISGHRSVSWYQQTPGQGLQFLFEYFSETQRNKGNFPGRFSGRQFSNSRSEMNVSTLELGDSALYLCASSLVRASTDTQYFGPGTRLTVL.

CDR3: CASKAVSYEQYF. CDR3 nucleotide sequence: TGTGCCAGCAAAGCGGTCTCCTACGAGCAGTACTTC. The chain carries TRBV7-9 and TRBJ2-7, with D possibly TRBD2 on 5 matching bases. The CDR3 spans 12 residues. Per germline, CDR1 SEHNR and CDR2 FQNEAQ (reference sequence). Trimming left V 7 bases short and J 0 bases short, with 7 bases between.

The chain recombines TRBV21-1 with TRBJ1-1; no DNA check was done on the table's D call, TRBD1. TRBV21-1 counts as a pseudogene. The CDR3 has 18 amino acids. CDR3 bases: TGTGCCAGCGGATTAGCCCCCGGACAGGGAAAAATGAACACTGAAGCTTTCTTT. This translates into CASGLAPGQGKMNTEAFF.

The V and J genes are TRBV7-9 and TRBJ1-2; 7 bases are a match to TRBD1. This CDR3 region has 18 residues. Trimming cost V 4 bases and J 0 bases; bases outside gene matches: 14. Germline CDR1 reads SEHNR; CDR2 reads FQNEAQ (reference sequence). The DNA for the CDR3 is TGTGCCAGCAGCTCCCCCCCGCGACAGGGTAGGGCTAACTATGGCTACACCTTC. It is translated as CASSSPPRQGRANYGYTF.

The genes are TRBV4-2 and TRBJ1-2; 7 bases map to TRBD1. The CDR3 spans 15 residues. V was clipped by 4 bases and J by 1 base; unmatched bases: 6. Germline V gene sequence: CDR1 LGHNA, CDR2 YNFKEQ. The CDR3 is CASSPGTAYNYGYTF. The CDR3 coding sequence is TGTGCCAGCAGCCCCGGGACAGCCTATAACTATGGCTACACCTTC.

The chain carries TRBV18 and TRBJ2-7; 8 nucleotides align to TRBD2. The CDR3 covers 16 residues. V trimming: 2 bases; J trimming: 0 bases; junction bases outside the gene matches: 6. CDR1 and CDR2 (germline): KGHSH, LQKENI. The CDR3 is CASSPVAGSLSYEQYF. CDR3 nucleotides: TGTGCCAGCTCACCAGTAGCGGGGTCCCTCTCCTACGAGCAGTACTTC.